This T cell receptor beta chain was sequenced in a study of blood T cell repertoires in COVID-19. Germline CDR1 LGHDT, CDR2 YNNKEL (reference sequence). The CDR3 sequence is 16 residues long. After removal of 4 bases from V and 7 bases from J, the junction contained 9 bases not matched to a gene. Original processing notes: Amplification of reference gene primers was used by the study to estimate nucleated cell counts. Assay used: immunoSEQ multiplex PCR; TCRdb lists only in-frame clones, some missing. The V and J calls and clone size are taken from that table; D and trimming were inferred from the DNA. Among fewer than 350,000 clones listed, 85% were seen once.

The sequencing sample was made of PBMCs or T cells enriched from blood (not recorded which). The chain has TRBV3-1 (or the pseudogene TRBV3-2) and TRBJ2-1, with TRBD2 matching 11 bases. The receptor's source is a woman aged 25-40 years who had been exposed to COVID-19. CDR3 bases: TGTGCCAGCAGCCTTCATAGGACTAGCGGGCGAAATGAGCAGTTCTTC. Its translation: CASSLHRTSGRNEQFF.